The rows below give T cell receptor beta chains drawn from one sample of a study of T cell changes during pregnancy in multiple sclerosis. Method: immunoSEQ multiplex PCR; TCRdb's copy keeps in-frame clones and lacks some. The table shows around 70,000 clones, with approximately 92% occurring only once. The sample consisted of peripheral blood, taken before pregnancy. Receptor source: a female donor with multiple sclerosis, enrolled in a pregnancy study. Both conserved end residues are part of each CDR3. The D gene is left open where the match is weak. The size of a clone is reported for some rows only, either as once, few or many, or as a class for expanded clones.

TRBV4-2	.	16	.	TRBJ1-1	CASSQDWGSRNTEAFF	TGTGCCAGCAGCCAAGATTGGGGCAGCAGAAACACTGAAGCTTTCTTT
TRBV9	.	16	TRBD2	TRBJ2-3	CASSVVAGGSTDTQYF	TGTGCCAGCAGCGTAGTAGCGGGAGGGAGCACAGATACGCAGTATTTT
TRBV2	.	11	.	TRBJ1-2	CASRRAGSDTF	TGTGCCAGCAGGAGGGCGGGATCCGACACCTTC
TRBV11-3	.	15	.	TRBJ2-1	CASSKTGSLGNEQFF	TGTGCCAGCAGCAAAACAGGGTCTTTAGGCAATGAGCAGTTCTTC
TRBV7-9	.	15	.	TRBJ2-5	CASRLAGSGQETQYF	TGTGCCAGCAGACTGGCGGGCAGTGGGCAAGAGACCCAGTACTTC
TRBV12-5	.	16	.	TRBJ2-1	CASGLVLPKTYNEQFF	TGTGCTAGTGGTTTGGTACTCCCCAAGACCTACAATGAGCAGTTCTTC
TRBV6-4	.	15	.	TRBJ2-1	CASSEGGRSYNEQFF	TGTGCCAGCAGTGAAGGAGGGAGATCCTACAATGAGCAGTTCTTC
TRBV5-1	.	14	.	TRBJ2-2	CASSLAREAGELFF	TGCGCCAGCAGCTTGGCCAGGGAGGCCGGGGAGCTGTTTTTT
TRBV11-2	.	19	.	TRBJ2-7	CASSPYGRTGTGRVYEQYF	TGTGCCAGCAGCCCATATGGGCGTACTGGAACAGGGCGGGTTTACGAGCAGTACTTC
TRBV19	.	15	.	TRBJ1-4	CASTRRPATNEKLFF	TGTGCCAGTACCCGGCGGCCCGCAACTAATGAAAAACTGTTTTTT
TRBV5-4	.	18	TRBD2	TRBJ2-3	CASSLDGGRGGRTDTQYF	TGTGCCAGCAGCTTGGACGGCGGGAGGGGCGGGAGGACAGATACGCAGTATTTT
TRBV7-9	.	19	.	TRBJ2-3	CASSLEVGLGATGTDTQYF	TGTGCCAGCAGCTTAGAGGTCGGTCTAGGGGCGACTGGGACAGATACGCAGTATTTT
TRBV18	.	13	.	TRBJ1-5	CASSPDGSNPQHF	TGTGCCAGCTCACCGGACGGGAGCAACCCCCAGCATTTT
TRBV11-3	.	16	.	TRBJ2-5	CASSLGGWVRGETQYF	TGTGCCAGCAGCCTGGGCGGGTGGGTGAGAGGGGAGACCCAGTACTTC
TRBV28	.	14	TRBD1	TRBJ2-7	CASRPGDSYYEQYF	TGTGCCAGCAGACCAGGGGACAGCTACTACGAGCAGTACTTC
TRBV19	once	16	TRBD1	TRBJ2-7	CASSSNPGQGSYEQYF	TGTGCCAGTAGTAGTAACCCGGGACAGGGTTCCTACGAGCAGTACTTC
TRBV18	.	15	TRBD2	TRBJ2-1	CASSQGLAGSNEQFF	TGTGCCAGCTCACAGGGACTAGCGGGTTCCAATGAGCAGTTCTTC
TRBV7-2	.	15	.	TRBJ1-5	CASSPPGARDQPQHF	TGTGCCAGCAGCCCACCAGGGGCGAGGGATCAGCCCCAGCATTTT
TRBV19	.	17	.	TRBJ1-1	CASTPRGGVGMNTEAFF	TGTGCCAGTACCCCACGGGGGGGAGTGGGAATGAACACTGAAGCTTTCTTT
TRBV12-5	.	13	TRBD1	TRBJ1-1	CASGGDRGIEAFF	TGTGCTAGTGGTGGGGACAGGGGGATTGAAGCTTTCTTT
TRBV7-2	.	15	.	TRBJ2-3	CASSLALLPTDTQYF	TGTGCCAGCAGCTTAGCATTACTACCCACAGATACGCAGTATTTT
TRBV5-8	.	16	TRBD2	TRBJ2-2	CASSSGLAGGVGELFF	TGTGCCAGCAGCAGTGGACTAGCGGGAGGCGTCGGGGAGCTGTTTTTT
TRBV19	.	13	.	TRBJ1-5	CASSPARNQPQHF	TGTGCCAGTAGTCCTGCCAGAAATCAGCCCCAGCATTTT
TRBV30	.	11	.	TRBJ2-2	CACRRTGELFF	TGTGCCTGCCGTCGCACCGGGGAGCTGTTTTTT
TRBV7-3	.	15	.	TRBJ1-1	CASSSGGTVNTEAFF	TGTGCCAGCAGCTCAGGAGGGACTGTGAACACTGAAGCCTTCTTT
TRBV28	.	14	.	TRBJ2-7	CASTLGGSSYEQYF	TGTGCCAGCACCCTCGGAGGGTCCTCCTACGAGCAGTACTTC
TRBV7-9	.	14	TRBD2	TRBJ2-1	CASSHGLAGVEQFF	TGTGCCAGCAGCCATGGACTAGCGGGAGTTGAGCAGTTCTTC
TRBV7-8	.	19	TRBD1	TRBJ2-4	CASSLGVWDSLLAKNIQYF	TGTGCCAGCAGCTTAGGGGTTTGGGACAGTCTTCTAGCCAAAAACATTCAGTACTTC
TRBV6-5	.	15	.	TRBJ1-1	CASSPRLSMNTEAFF	TGTGCCAGCAGTCCTCGACTGTCGATGAACACTGAAGCTTTCTTT
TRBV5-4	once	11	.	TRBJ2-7	CASSFGGEQYF	TGTGCCAGCAGCTTTGGAGGGGAACAGTACTTC
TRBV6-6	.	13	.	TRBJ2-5	CASTFISGETQYF	TGTGCCAGCACCTTTATCTCGGGGGAGACCCAGTACTTC
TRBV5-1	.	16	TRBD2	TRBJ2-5	CASRTTSGSVQETQYF	TGCGCCAGCAGAACGACTAGCGGGAGTGTCCAAGAGACCCAGTACTTC
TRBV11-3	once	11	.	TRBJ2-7	CASSSGNEQYF	TGTGCCAGCAGCTCAGGGAACGAGCAGTACTTC
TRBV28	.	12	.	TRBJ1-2	CASTQGGYGYTF	TGTGCCAGCACCCAGGGTGGCTATGGCTACACCTTC
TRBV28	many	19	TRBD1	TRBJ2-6	CASSLSGTVIPSGANVLTF	TGTGCCAGCAGTTTGTCCGGGACAGTAATTCCCTCTGGGGCCAACGTCCTGACTTTC
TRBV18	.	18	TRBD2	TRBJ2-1	CASLTGTSGIVPYNEQFF	TGTGCCAGCTTAACCGGGACTAGCGGGATTGTACCCTACAATGAGCAGTTCTTC
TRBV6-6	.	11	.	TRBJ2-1	CASSYEGEQFF	TGTGCCAGCAGCTACGAGGGTGAGCAGTTCTTC
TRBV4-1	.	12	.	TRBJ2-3	CASSFAGDTQYF	TGCGCCAGCAGCTTCGCCGGGGATACGCAGTATTTT
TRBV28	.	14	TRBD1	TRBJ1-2	CASSWGQGPYGYTF	TGTGCCAGCAGTTGGGGACAGGGACCTTATGGCTACACCTTC
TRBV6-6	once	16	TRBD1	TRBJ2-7	CASSPPPDRVFYEQYF	TGTGCCAGCAGTCCCCCGCCGGACAGGGTTTTCTACGAGCAGTACTTC
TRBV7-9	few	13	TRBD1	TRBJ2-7	CASRQGGTYEQYF	TGTGCCAGCCGACAGGGTGGGACCTACGAGCAGTACTTC
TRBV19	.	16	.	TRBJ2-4	CASSGAYGVGSDIQYF	TGTGCCAGTAGTGGGGCCTATGGGGTTGGATCGGACATTCAGTACTTC
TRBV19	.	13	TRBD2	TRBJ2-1	CASSIFGRNEQFF	TGTGCCAGTAGTATATTCGGGAGGAATGAGCAGTTCTTC
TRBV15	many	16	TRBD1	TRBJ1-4	CATSRGRQGGNEKLFF	TGTGCCACCAGCAGAGGACGACAGGGCGGTAATGAAAAACTGTTTTTT
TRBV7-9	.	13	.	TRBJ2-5	CASSLTGSETQYF	TGTGCCAGCAGCTTGACGGGTTCTGAGACCCAGTACTTC
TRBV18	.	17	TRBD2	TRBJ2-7	CASSTGTSGSMTYEQYF	TGTGCCAGCTCCACCGGGACTAGCGGGAGTATGACCTACGAGCAGTACTTC
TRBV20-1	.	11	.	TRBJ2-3	CSANHGGTQYF	TGCAGTGCCAACCATGGGGGGACGCAGTATTTT
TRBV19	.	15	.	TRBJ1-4	CASSILDSRGEKLFF	TGTGCCAGTAGTATATTGGACAGTAGGGGGGAAAAACTGTTTTTT
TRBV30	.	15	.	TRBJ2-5	CAWKITGQGPVPQYF	TGTGCCTGGAAGATAACTGGGCAGGGTCCAGTGCCCCAGTACTTC